One sample yielded the 8 T cell receptor beta chains listed below, sequenced in a study of long-term antiretroviral therapy in people with HIV. Sequencing used immunoSEQ v3.0 at survey level. Method: immunoSEQ multiplex PCR; TCRdb's copy keeps in-frame clones and lacks some. The sample holds around 31,000 clones; approximately 85% are singletons and the top ten take approximately 3.8%. Sequenced here: unsorted PBMCs, sampled 0.8 years before starting antiretroviral therapy. The receptor source for this set is a man between 18 and 35 years old with HIV.

This chain links TRBV7-9 with TRBJ2-1; D tentatively fits TRBD1 or TRBD2 (5 bases each). The germline CDR1 and CDR2 sequences are SEHNR and FQNEAQ (reference sequence). The V gene lost 11 bases and the J gene lost 6 bases, with 17 bases spanning the gap. The CDR3 sequence is 13 residues long. The CDR3 region has the DNA TGTGCCTCTCGGGGCGGGTTGAGCAATGAGCAGTTCTTC. Its protein product is CASRGGLSNEQFF.

Judged by abundance, this clone is medium-sized. CDR3 sequence reads: CASSPVRGNYEQYF. The CDR3 DNA reads TGCGCCAGCAGCCCCGTACGGGGGAACTACGAGCAGTACTTC. The chain has TRBV4-1 and TRBJ2-7, with D perhaps matching TRBD2 (6 bases). Germline CDR1 and CDR2: MGHRA and YSYEKL. V lost 4 bases and J lost 3, with 13 bases in between. The CDR3 totals 14 residues.

The chain recombines TRBV19 with TRBJ2-5, with 7 bases identical to TRBD1. Germline-derived CDR1 and CDR2 are LNHDA and SQIVND (reference sequence). The CDR3 has 14 residues. V was pared by 4 bases and J by 5 bases, with 7 bases of the junction left unmatched. The CDR3 protein is CASSKETGLETQYF. In nucleotides, the CDR3 is TGTGCCAGTAGTAAGGAGACAGGGCTGGAGACCCAGTACTTC. Together with reference TRBV19 and TRBJ2-5, the CDR3 gives the full variable domain: DGGITQSPKYLFRKEGQNVTLSCEQNLNHDAMYWYRQDPGQGLRLIYYSQIVNDFQKGDIAEGYSVSREKKESFPLTVTSAQKNPTAFYLCASSKETGLETQYFGPGTRLLVL.

The chain has TRBV2 and TRBJ2-7, with D uncertain. The V and J ends lost 3 bases and 3 bases respectively, with 9 bases between them. From germline, CDR1 is SNHLY and CDR2 FYNNEI. The CDR3 runs to 13 residues. CDR3 DNA sequence: TGTGCCAGCAGTGAGGCCAGAGACTACGAGCAGTACTTC. Translating it yields CASSEARDYEQYF.

J is TRBJ1-4 and V is TRBV7-9, with D maybe TRBD1 (5 bases). Germline lookup yields CDR1 SEHNR and CDR2 FQNEAQ (reference sequence). The CDR3 extends over 15 amino acids. Trimming cost V 4 bases and J 4 bases, with 13 bases left between them. Written as DNA, the CDR3 is TGTGCCAGCAGCTCGGGGCGGTGGGGTAATGAAAAACTGTTTTTT. The encoded protein is CASSSGRWGNEKLFF.

Written as DNA, the CDR3 is TGTGCCGTCCACCGGGTACCAGAATCCTCGGACAATGAGCAGTTCTTC. Protein: CAVHRVPESSDNEQFF. The J gene is TRBJ2-1, the V gene TRBV2; D gene ambiguous. The V gene lost 11 bases and the J gene lost 5 bases, with 25 bases spanning the gap. The V gene's germline CDR1 is SNHLY and CDR2 FYNNEI. This CDR3 is 16 amino acids long.

The chain joins TRBV15 to TRBJ2-3, with 9 bases aligning to TRBD1. Germline-derived CDR1 and CDR2 are LNHNV and YYDKDF (reference sequence). CDR3 length: 14 residues. The ends lost 8 bases at V and 4 bases at J; junction bases unmatched: 7. The CDR3 DNA is TGTGCCACCGGCGGACAGGGGTATCCAGATACGCAGTATTTT. It specifies CATGGQGYPDTQYF.

This chain uses TRBV15 with TRBJ2-5, with a possible D match to TRBD2 (5 bases). The CDR3 runs to 15 residues. V lost 2 bases and J lost 3, with 13 bases in between. Germline V gene sequence: CDR1 LNHNV, CDR2 YYDKDF (reference sequence). The DNA for the CDR3 is TGTGCCACCAGCAGAAGAGCGGACCCTGAAGAGACCCAGTACTTC. Translating gives CATSRRADPEETQYF.